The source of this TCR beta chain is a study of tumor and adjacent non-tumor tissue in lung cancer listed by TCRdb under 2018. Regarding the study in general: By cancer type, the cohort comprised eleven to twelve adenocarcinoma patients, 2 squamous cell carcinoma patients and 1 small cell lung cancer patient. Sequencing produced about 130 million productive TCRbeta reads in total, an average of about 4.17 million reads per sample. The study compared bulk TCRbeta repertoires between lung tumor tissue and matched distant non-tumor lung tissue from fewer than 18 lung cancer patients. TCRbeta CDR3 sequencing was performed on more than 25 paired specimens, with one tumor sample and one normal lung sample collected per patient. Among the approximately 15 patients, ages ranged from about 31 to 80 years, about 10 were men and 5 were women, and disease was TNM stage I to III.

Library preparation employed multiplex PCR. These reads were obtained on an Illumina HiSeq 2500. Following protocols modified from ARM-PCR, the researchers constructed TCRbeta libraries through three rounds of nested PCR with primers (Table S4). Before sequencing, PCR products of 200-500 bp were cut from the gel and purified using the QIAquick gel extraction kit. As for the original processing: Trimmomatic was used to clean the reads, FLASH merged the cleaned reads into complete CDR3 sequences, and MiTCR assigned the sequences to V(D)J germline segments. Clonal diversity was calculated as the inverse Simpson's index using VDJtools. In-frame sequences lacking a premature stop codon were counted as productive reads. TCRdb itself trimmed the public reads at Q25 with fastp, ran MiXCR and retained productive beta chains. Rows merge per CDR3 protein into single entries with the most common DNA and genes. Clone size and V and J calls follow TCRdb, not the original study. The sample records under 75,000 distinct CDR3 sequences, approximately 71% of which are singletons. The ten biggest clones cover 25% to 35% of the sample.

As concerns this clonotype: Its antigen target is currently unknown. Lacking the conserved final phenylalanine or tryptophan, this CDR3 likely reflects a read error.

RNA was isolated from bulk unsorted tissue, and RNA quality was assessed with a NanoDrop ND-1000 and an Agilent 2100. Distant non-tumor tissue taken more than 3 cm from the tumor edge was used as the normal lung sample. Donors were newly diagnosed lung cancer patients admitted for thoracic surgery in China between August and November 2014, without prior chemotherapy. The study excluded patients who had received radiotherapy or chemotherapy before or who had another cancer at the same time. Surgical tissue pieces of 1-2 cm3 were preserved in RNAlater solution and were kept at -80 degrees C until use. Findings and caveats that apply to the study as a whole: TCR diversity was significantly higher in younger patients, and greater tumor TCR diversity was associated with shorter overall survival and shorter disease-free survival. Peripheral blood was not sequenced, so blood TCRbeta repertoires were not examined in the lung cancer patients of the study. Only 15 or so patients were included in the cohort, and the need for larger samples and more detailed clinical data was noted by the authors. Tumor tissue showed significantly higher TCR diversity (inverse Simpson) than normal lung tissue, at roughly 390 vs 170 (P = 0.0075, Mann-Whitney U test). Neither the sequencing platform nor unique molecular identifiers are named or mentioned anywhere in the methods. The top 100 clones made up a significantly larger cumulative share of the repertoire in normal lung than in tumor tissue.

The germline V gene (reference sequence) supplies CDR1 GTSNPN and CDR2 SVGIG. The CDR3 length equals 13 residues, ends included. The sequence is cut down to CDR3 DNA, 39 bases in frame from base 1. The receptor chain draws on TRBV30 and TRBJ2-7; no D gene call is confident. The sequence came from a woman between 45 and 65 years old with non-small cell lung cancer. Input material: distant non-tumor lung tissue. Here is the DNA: TGTGACTGTAAGACCACCCCTTTAGGCGAGCAGTACTCC. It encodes CDCKTTPLGEQYS.